Below are 29 T cell receptor beta chains sequenced from a single sample in a study of tumor-infiltrating lymphocytes in primary liver carcinoma. Reverse transcription of roughly 0.45 ug total RNA with a constant-region primer produced TCR beta cDNA. The TCR beta library was amplified through three nested multiplex PCR rounds in a modified ARM-PCR procedure. TRBV1-TRBV30 forward primers and a C-beta reverse primer were used in the first two PCR rounds, which each ran for 9 to 10 cycles. TCRdb analysed the multiplex PCR reads with MiXCR anew, one entry per CDR3 protein. The sample has 44,000 or so distinct CDR3 sequences; 55% to 75% are singletons. Taking about 20-31 mg of unsorted bulk tissue, the authors co-extracted RNA and DNA. The source material was liver tumor tissue from sampling region 5. The subset was: tumor region T5, tumor centre. These receptors were collected from a man aged 40-49 years with primary liver carcinoma and hepatitis B virus infection.

This clonotype appeared a single time. The rearrangement joins TRBV11-2 to TRBJ2-7, with 9 bases identical to TRBD1. V shed 10 bases, J shed 3 bases, and the junction held 19 bases outside the gene matches. The CDR3 sequence is 17 residues long. In germline, CDR1 is SGHAT, CDR2 FQNNGV. DNA for the CDR3: TGTGCCAACAACATCGACTCGCCGGGACAGGGAAGCTACGAGCAGTACTTC. It yields the protein CANNIDSPGQGSYEQYF. The variable domain in full, completed from reference TRBV11-2 and TRBJ2-7, reads EAGVAQSPRYKIIEKRQSVAFWCNPISGHATLYWYQQILGQGPKLLIQFQNNGVVDDSQLPKDRFSAERLKGVDSTLKIQPAKLEDSAVYLCANNIDSPGQGSYEQYFGPGTRLTVT.

This clonotype was picked up one time. This may arise from a read error, as a much more abundant clone is one base away. This rearrangement joins TRBV30 to TRBJ2-7; 7 nucleotides align to TRBD1. Germline loops: CDR1 GTSNPN, CDR2 SVGIG (reference sequence). Trimming at V came to 2 bases and at J to 6 bases, leaving 7 bases not matched to a gene. The CDR3 covers 13 residues. The CDR3 DNA reads as TGTGCCTGGAGTCAAGGGGGCCAATTCGAGCAGTACTTC. Its protein product is CAWSQGGQFEQYF.

As concerns this clonotype: The final CDR3 position lacks the conserved phenylalanine or tryptophan, pointing to a likely read error. The chain recombines TRBV29-1 with TRBJ2-5; TRBD2 aligns across 10 bases. Germline CDR1 SQVTM, CDR2 ANQGSEA. There are 14 residues in the CDR3. In DNA, the CDR3 is TGCAGCGTTGGAGGGCTAGCGGGAGACGAGATCCAGTACTGC. Its protein is CSVGGLAGDEIQYC.

About this clonotype itself: The conserved phenylalanine or tryptophan normally closing the CDR3 is absent here, so this likely arose from a read error. The chain carries TRBV6-2 or TRBV6-3 and TRBJ2-1, with D unresolved. Germline V gene sequence: CDR1 MNHEY, CDR2 SVGEGT. There are 15 residues in the CDR3. With 2 bases removed from V and 4 bases from J, the gap between germline ends came to 12 bases. CDR3 residues: CASSYAVTFYNEQFI. The DNA of the CDR3 is TGTGCCAGCAGTTACGCTGTGACGTTTTACAATGAGCAGTTCATC.

To note about this clonotype: One junction end does not reproduce the germline sequence, and a read error may be involved. The rearrangement uses TRBV11-2 and TRBJ2-3; 10 bases align to TRBD2. The CDR3 contains 15 residues. The V gene's germline CDR1 is SGHAT and CDR2 FQNNGV. CDR3 DNA: TGTGACAGCAGCCCCCTAGCGGGAGCCAAGGATACGCAGTATTTT. Its translation is CDSSPLAGAKDTQYF.

This clonotype was counted a single time. The J gene is TRBJ2-1, the V gene TRBV7-3, with D possibly matching TRBD1 (5 bases). This CDR3 comprises 16 residues. V shed 5 bases and J shed 6 bases, with 20 bases lying between them. Germline CDR1 SGHTA, CDR2 FQGTGA. The CDR3 spells CASSPRWGSVGNEQFF. The CDR3 bases are TGTGCCAGCAGCCCCCGCTGGGGCTCCGTTGGCAATGAGCAGTTCTTC.

Regarding this clonotype: Relative to the germline gene, one junction end is altered; a read error may explain this. J is TRBJ1-4 and V is TRBV10-3; 10 bases match TRBD1. Per germline, CDR1 ENHRY and CDR2 SYGVKD. This CDR3 region has 15 residues. As DNA, the CDR3 is TGTACCATCGGTCCCGGGACAGGGGATAATGAAAAACTGTTTTTT. As protein: CTIGPGTGDNEKLFF.

This sequence joins TRBV28 and TRBJ2-3, with D hard to call. The CDR3 runs 16 residues. V shed 2 bases and J shed 5 bases, with 17 bases lying between them. Germline V gene sequence: CDR1 MDHEN, CDR2 SYDVKM. Here the CDR3 DNA reads TGTGCCAGCAGTTTAGCCCCGTTTCCTCAGCGAGATACGCAGTATTTT. Translating it yields CASSLAPFPQRDTQYF.

Remarks on this clonotype: A junction end diverges from the germline sequence, so it may reflect a read error. The rearrangement uses TRBV5-4 and TRBJ2-3; D unclear. Per the germline V gene, CDR1 is SGHNT and CDR2 is YYREEE (reference sequence). The CDR3 has 12 residues. This CDR3 reads CAGSSHLDTQYF. The CDR3 DNA is TGTGCCGGCAGCTCGCACTTGGATACGCAGTATTTT.

A word on this clonotype: Given the absence of the conserved phenylalanine or tryptophan at the CDR3 end, a read error is likely. No DNA is shown, since the ends of the CDR3 on it are uncertain; the CDR3 is the one TCRdb lists. V gene TRBV29-1 combines with J gene TRBJ2-5; the table's D gene call, TRBD1, was not cross checked with the DNA. In germline, CDR1 is SQVTM, CDR2 ANQGSEA. From its first to its last residue, the CDR3 has 13 amino acids. The CDR3 sequence: CSFGQGLGETQYL.

This clonotype was seen only once. The junction and the germline gene differ at one end; a read error may be behind it. DNA for the CDR3: TGTGCCGGCAGCTTAGGTATGGCAGGGTCGCTGGAGACCCAGTACTTC. Translated: CAGSLGMAGSLETQYF. The chain joins TRBV7-9 to TRBJ2-5, with D possibly being TRBD1 (5 bases). Germline CDR1 SEHNR, CDR2 FQNEAQ (reference sequence). This CDR3 has 16 amino acids.

The rearrangement joins TRBV5-1 to TRBJ2-7; a possible D gene is TRBD2 (6 bases). The CDR3 consists of 13 residues. The germline V gene has CDR1 SGHRS and CDR2 YFSETQ. V lost 6 bases and J lost 2, with 12 bases in between. Here the CDR3 reads CASKEGSTYEQYF. The CDR3 coding sequence is TGCGCCAGCAAGGAGGGGAGCACCTACGAGCAGTACTTC.

With respect to this clonotype: The CDR3 carries no conserved terminal phenylalanine or tryptophan, so it likely arises from a read error. J is TRBJ2-7 and V is TRBV7-2; D is unclear. There are 14 residues in the CDR3. The germline CDR1 and CDR2 sequences are SGHTA and FQGNSA. V shed 1 base and J shed 1 base, with 8 bases lying between them. In nucleotides, the CDR3 is TGTGCCAGCAGCTTAGGAAGTACTTCCTACGAGCAGTACATC. This gives the protein CASSLGSTSYEQYI.

This clonotype has a count of ten or more. The genes are TRBV5-1 and TRBJ2-7; a possible D gene is TRBD2 (5 bases). There are 13 residues in the CDR3. The V gene lost 3 bases and the J gene lost 2 bases, with 9 bases spanning the gap. Germline CDR1 reads SGHRS; CDR2 reads YFSETQ. This CDR3 reads CASSSLGTYEQYF. For the CDR3, the DNA is TGCGCCAGCAGCTCCCTCGGGACCTACGAGCAGTACTTC.

The CDR3 reads CASSPALGPDTQYF. In DNA, the CDR3 is TGTGCCAGCAGTCCAGCCTTAGGGCCAGATACGCAGTATTTT. The V call is TRBV6-2 or TRBV6-3, the J call TRBJ2-3; D gene uncertain. The ends were cut back, 5 bases at V and 4 bases at J, with 13 bases in the middle. Germline assignment: CDR1 MNHEY and CDR2 SVGEGT. The CDR3 has 14 amino acids.

This clonotype was seen once. A junction end diverges from the germline sequence, so it may reflect a read error. V is TRBV4-1 and J is TRBJ2-3, with 7 nucleotides matching TRBD2. This CDR3 comprises 15 residues. CDR1 and CDR2 (germline): MGHRA, YSYEKL. The CDR3 nucleotides are TGCGCCAGCAGCCAAGAGCCTAGCGGTACAAATACGCAATATTTT. Its translation: CASSQEPSGTNTQYF.

With regard to this clonotype: A junction end diverges from the germline sequence, so it may reflect a read error. The genes are TRBV3-1 and TRBJ2-7; D is possibly TRBD1 (6 bases). Germline values: CDR1 LGHDT, CDR2 YNNKEL (reference sequence). The CDR3 runs to 15 residues. In DNA form, the CDR3 reads TGTGCCAGCAGTCACGGACAGCGTAGCTCCTACGAGAAGTACTTC. It codes for CASSHGQRSSYEKYF.

Note on this clonotype: This may be a read error, as it is one base from a much larger clone. The chain is built from TRBV28 and TRBJ1-1, with D perhaps matching TRBD1 (5 bases). The CDR3 extends over 14 amino acids. Trimming removed 8 bases from V and 6 bases from J, with 19 bases in between. Germline-derived CDR1 and CDR2 are MDHEN and SYDVKM. The CDR3 loop is CASCSQGEIAEAFF. DNA for the CDR3: TGTGCCAGCTGTTCTCAGGGAGAGATAGCTGAAGCTTTCTTT.

On this clonotype: One end of the junction varies from germline; a read error may be responsible. The chain has TRBV6-5 and TRBJ2-3, with unresolved D. The CDR3 extends over 13 amino acids. Germline CDR1 is MNHEY and CDR2 is SVGAGI. CDR3 DNA: TGTGCCAGCAGAGGTATGGGCACACATACGCAGTATTTT. The encoded protein is CASRGMGTHTQYF.

This clonotype was counted only a few times. The CDR3 sequence is CASSSGLYEQYF. The CDR3 nucleotides are TGTGCCTCCTCTAGCGGTCTCTACGAGCAGTACTTC. The chain carries TRBV6-2 or TRBV6-3 and TRBJ2-7; 7 bases map to TRBD2. Germline CDR1 is MNHEY and CDR2 is SVGEGT. The CDR3 has 12 amino acids. The V and J ends lost 11 bases and 3 bases, in that order; junction bases with no gene match: 7.

This clonotype occurred many times. The chain combines TRBV6-6 with TRBJ1-5; D is undetermined. This CDR3 comprises 16 residues. Germline V gene data show CDR1 as MNHNY and CDR2 as SVGAGI (reference sequence). V was pared by 0 bases and J by 4 bases, with 13 bases between. As DNA, the CDR3 is TGTGCCAGCAGTTACTCGTCCCGGACTCTAAATCAGCCCCAGCATTTT. It encodes CASSYSSRTLNQPQHF.

About this clonotype itself: Here the CDR3 omits its conserved ending phenylalanine or tryptophan, so a read error is the likely source. It is unclear where the CDR3 begins or ends on the DNA, so no DNA is shown, and the CDR3 is as TCRdb lists it. The chain's CDR3 is CSVDGEAGIFADMRYY. The chain uses TRBV29-1 and TRBJ2-3; the DNA was not used to check the table's D call, TRBD2. With termini counted, the CDR3 has 16 amino acids. Looked up from germline, CDR1 is SQVTM and CDR2 is ANQGSEA.

There are a few counts of this clonotype. The genes are TRBV30 and TRBJ1-2; a possible D gene is TRBD1 (6 bases). Germline V gene data show CDR1 as GTSNPN and CDR2 as SVGIG (reference sequence). The CDR3 runs 16 residues. V was shortened by 8 bases and J by 4 bases, with 26 bases between the two germline ends. CDR3: CARNIRTARVSYGYTF. CDR3 in DNA: TGTGCCAGAAATATCCGGACAGCCCGGGTGTCCTATGGCTACACCTTC.

The chain employs TRBV11-2 and TRBJ2-7; D remains ambiguous. The CDR3 spans 14 residues. CDR1 is SGHAT and CDR2 is FQNNGV in the germline V gene. CDR3 sequence: CACSLTDTAYEQYF. In nucleotides, the CDR3 is TGTGCATGCAGCTTAACTGACACAGCCTACGAGCAGTACTTC.

Details on this clonotype: This CDR3 is missing its conserved last phenylalanine or tryptophan, likely due to a read error. V and J are TRBV6-5 and TRBJ2-2; D not resolved. The CDR3 contains 14 residues. Germline V gene data show CDR1 as MNHEY and CDR2 as SVGAGI. The CDR3 here is CASSLAPNTRELFS. DNA of the CDR3: TGTGCCAGCAGTTTAGCACCGAACACCCGGGAGCTGTTTTCT.

A word on this clonotype: The junction departs from germline at one end; a sequencing error may be responsible. V is TRBV14 and J is TRBJ2-5, with D possibly called TRBD1 or TRBD2 (6 bases each). Germline V gene lookup returns CDR1 SGHDN and CDR2 FVKESK. The CDR3 contains 14 residues. The CDR3 sequence is CTSSCGTLQETQYF. In nucleotides, the CDR3 is TGTACCAGCAGCTGCGGGACACTCCAAGAGACCCAGTACTTC.

This clonotype has only a few counts. A much larger clone sits a single nucleotide away, making a read error possible. The V gene is TRBV10-2, the J gene TRBJ2-7; a possible D gene is TRBD2 (5 bases). This CDR3 is 10 amino acids long. The germline gives CDR1 WSHSY, CDR2 SAAADI. CDR3 amino acids: CVSSEGKQYF. CDR3 nucleotides: TGCGTCAGCAGTGAGGGCAAGCAGTACTTC.

The chain combines TRBV11-2 with TRBJ2-3, with 7 bases fitting TRBD1. V was pared by 5 bases and J by 7 bases, with 9 bases of the junction left unmatched. This CDR3 is 14 amino acids long. Germline CDR1 SGHAT, CDR2 FQNNGV. The DNA for the CDR3 is TGTGCCAGCAGCCTTCGGGACAGCGCAAATACGCAGTATTTT. Its translation is CASSLRDSANTQYF.

The rearrangement uses TRBV11-2 and TRBJ1-2, with TRBD1 matching 10 bases. From germline, CDR1 is SGHAT and CDR2 FQNNGV. V lost 4 bases and J lost 4; bases outside the gene matches: 15. The CDR3 contains 18 residues. CDR3 nucleotides: TGTGCCAGCAGCTCCCCGGCCGGGACAGGGGACCCTTTCTATGGCTACACCTTC. Translating gives CASSSPAGTGDPFYGYTF.